Listed here are 30 T cell receptor beta chains from one sample, sequenced in a study of sequential checkpoint blockade in melanoma. The treatment is: randomized to nivolumab then ipilimumab (arm A) or the reverse (arm B). Measured with immunoSEQ multiplex PCR; TCRdb has only the in-frame clones, and not every one. The table shows some 10,000 clones, with 27% occurring only once. Sample: tumor tissue (inferred from file names), taken from a patient given nivolumab and ipilimumab in sequence. Receptor source: a human donor with melanoma.

This clone was seen more than once but under ten times. This sequence joins TRBV28 and TRBJ1-3; no clear D gene. The CDR3 spans 14 residues. Germline V lookup: CDR1 MDHEN, CDR2 SYDVKM. Trimming pared 3 bases from V and 5 bases from J, leaving 11 bases between. CDR3 in DNA: TGTGCCAGCAGTTTTGTAGTGGGAAGAAACACCATATATTTT. It codes for CASSFVVGRNTIYF.

V usage is TRBV2 and J usage is TRBJ2-7, with D hard to call. V shed 5 bases and J shed 0 bases, with 8 bases lying between them. Germline CDR1 and CDR2: SNHLY and FYNNEI. The CDR3 length is 13 residues. CDR3 nucleotides: TGTGCCAGCAGTAGGCAGTCCTCCTACGAGCAGTACTTC. It is translated as CASSRQSSYEQYF.

J is TRBJ2-3 and V is TRBV28; D unclear. The CDR3 spans 16 residues. Between the trimmed V and J ends, which lost 5 bases and 0 bases, there was a span of 15 bases. CDR1 and CDR2 from the germline V gene are MDHEN and SYDVKM. Here the CDR3 reads CASSAPRRTSTDTQYF. DNA of the CDR3: TGTGCCAGCAGTGCGCCGAGACGAACTAGCACAGATACGCAGTATTTT.

In this sample, this clone turned up once. The gene calls are TRBV19 and TRBJ1-2; TRBD1 agrees at 9 bases. The CDR3 length is 15 residues. The trim removed 7 bases at V and 0 bases at J, leaving 6 bases unmatched. Looked up from germline, CDR1 is LNHDA and CDR2 is SQIVND (reference sequence). The CDR3 sequence: CASIQQGAANYGYTF. The CDR3 DNA follows: TGTGCCAGTATCCAACAGGGGGCAGCTAACTATGGCTACACCTTC.

V usage is TRBV18 and J usage is TRBJ1-1, with D maybe TRBD1 (6 bases). The V and J ends lost 2 bases and 6 bases respectively, with 22 bases between them. Per germline, CDR1 KGHSH and CDR2 LQKENI. CDR3 size: 17 residues. The CDR3 is CASSPFGQGGPRAEAFF. CDR3 DNA sequence: TGTGCCAGCTCACCATTTGGCCAAGGGGGGCCCAGGGCTGAAGCTTTCTTT. Complete variable domain (other parts from reference TRBV18 and TRBJ1-1): NAGVMQNPRHLVRRRGQEARLRCSPMKGHSHVYWYRQLPEEGLKFMVYLQKENIIDESGMPKERFSAEFPKEGPSILRIQQVVRGDSAAYFCASSPFGQGGPRAEAFFGQGTRLTVV.

CDR3 amino acids: CASSLNTNTEAFF. In nucleotides, the CDR3 is TGTGCCAGCAGCTTAAACACGAACACTGAAGCTTTCTTT. The chain joins TRBV7-1 to TRBJ1-1; D gene uncertain. TRBV7-1 counts as an open reading frame of uncertain function. The CDR3 covers 13 residues. The ends were cut back, 4 bases at V and 1 base at J, with 7 bases in the middle.

The rearrangement uses TRBV10-1 and TRBJ2-7; 11 nucleotides line up with TRBD2. Germline loops: CDR1 WNHNN, CDR2 SYGVQD (reference sequence). Trimming cost V 8 bases and J 3 bases; bases outside gene matches: 9. There are 15 residues in the CDR3. CDR3 bases: TGCGCCAGCCCCCGACTAGCGGGAACCAACTACGAGCAGTACGTC. Translating gives CASPRLAGTNYEQYV.

The V call is TRBV16, the J call TRBJ2-7; D ambiguous. Germline CDR1 KGHSY, CDR2 FQNENV. The CDR3 totals 13 residues. The V end was cut by 0 bases, the J end by 9 bases, with 12 bases between. The CDR3, as DNA: TGTGCCAGCAGCCAATCGGCCATTACGGGGCAGTACGTC. Its translation is CASSQSAITGQYV.

The chain is built from TRBV5-1 and TRBJ2-6; D not resolved. Germline values: CDR1 SGHRS, CDR2 YFSETQ. The ends were cut back, 0 bases at V and 4 bases at J, with 8 bases in the middle. There are 15 residues in the CDR3. The CDR3 nucleotides read TGCGCCAGCAGCTTGGGTGGGTCGGGGGCCAACGTCCTGACTTTC. Encoded protein: CASSLGGSGANVLTF.

This clone appeared a few times. A read error may account for a junction end that differs from germline. The V and J genes are TRBV7-1 and TRBJ2-7; weak D call: TRBD2 (6 bases). TRBV7-1 is treated as an ORF (open reading frame) with a function not yet certain. The CDR3 is made up of 13 amino acids. Here the CDR3 DNA reads TGTGCCAGCAGTCGACGGGAGCCCGGGACTTACAGCTTC. Residues: CASSRREPGTYSF.

V is TRBV19 and J is TRBJ2-3, with TRBD2 identical over 12 bases. From germline, CDR1 is LNHDA and CDR2 SQIVND (reference sequence). With V trimmed by 5 bases and J by 6 bases, 9 bases remained unmatched. The CDR3 extends over 16 amino acids. The CDR3 spells CASSLASGGAMDTQYF. The CDR3 DNA reads TGTGCCAGTAGTTTGGCTAGCGGGGGGGCCATGGATACGCAGTATTTT.

The rearrangement links TRBV11-3 to TRBJ2-3; 10 bases agree with TRBD2. The V segment lost 5 bases and the J segment 0 bases; nucleotides outside the gene matches: 2. Germline V gene sequence: CDR1 SGHNT, CDR2 YENEEA. CDR3 size: 15 residues. CDR3 DNA sequence: TGTGCCAGCAGCCCAGCGGGGGGGAGCACAGATACGCAGTATTTT. Amino acids: CASSPAGGSTDTQYF.

The V call is TRBV29-1, the J call TRBJ2-1, with D maybe TRBD1 (6 bases). Looked up from germline, CDR1 is SQVTM and CDR2 is ANQGSEA. CDR3 length: 13 amino acids. Trimming left V 4 bases short and J 9 bases short, with 16 bases between. The CDR3 here is CSVGRGKGGEQFF. The CDR3 DNA follows: TGCAGCGTTGGCAGGGGTAAAGGGGGTGAGCAGTTCTTC.

The rearrangement links TRBV28 to TRBJ1-6; 9 bases line up with TRBD1. CDR1 and CDR2 (germline): MDHEN, SYDVKM. CDR3 length equals 15 residues. Trimming cost V 5 bases and J 8 bases; bases outside gene matches: 7. The CDR3 DNA reads as TGTGCCAGCAGTACCGGGGACAGGGAACATTCACCCCTCCACTTT. Its protein is CASSTGDREHSPLHF.

The chain carries TRBV18 and TRBJ1-6, with 7 bases matching TRBD1. The CDR3 has 14 amino acids. Per the germline V gene, CDR1 is KGHSH and CDR2 is LQKENI. The junction had 8 bases not matched to a gene; V was cut back by 8 bases and J by 7 bases. The CDR3 DNA is TGTGCCAGCCGACCGGCAGGGGGAAATTCACCCCTCCACTTT. It is translated as CASRPAGGNSPLHF.

The chain employs TRBV18 and TRBJ1-1; tentative D call: TRBD1 (5 bases). This CDR3 contains 14 residues. V was pared by 5 bases and J by 2 bases, with 12 bases between. CDR1 is KGHSH, CDR2 LQKENI, per germline. CDR3 sequence: CASSKEGANTEAFF. CDR3 sequence (DNA): TGTGCCAGCTCAAAAGAAGGGGCCAACACTGAAGCTTTCTTT.

J is TRBJ2-2 and V is TRBV5-1; D may match TRBD1 or TRBD2 (5 bases each). CDR3 length equals 14 residues. Germline assignment: CDR1 SGHRS and CDR2 YFSETQ. V lost 4 bases and J 7 bases, leaving 14 bases between the germline ends. The CDR3 nucleotides are TGCGCCAGCAGCAGAGAGGGCGACAGCGGGGAGCTGTTTTTT. This translates into CASSREGDSGELFF. The whole variable domain, remainder taken from reference TRBV5-1 and TRBJ2-2, is KAGVTQTPRYLIKTRGQQVTLSCSPISGHRSVSWYQQTPGQGLQFLFEYFSETQRNKGNFPGRFSGRQFSNSRSEMNVSTLELGDSALYLCASSREGDSGELFFGEGSRLTVL.

V and J are TRBV16 and TRBJ1-6; possibly TRBD1 for D (5 bases). This CDR3 is built from 15 residues. Deletions cut 3 bases from V and 10 bases from J, with 16 bases between. The V gene's germline CDR1 is KGHSY and CDR2 FQNENV. CDR3 nucleotides: TGTGCCAGCAGCCAGGGGGAAGGAATCAAGTCACCCCTCCACTTT. It codes for CASSQGEGIKSPLHF.

This clone was observed a few times. The chain couples TRBV9 to TRBJ1-1; 7 bases align to TRBD1. CDR1 SGDLS and CDR2 YYNGEE come from the germline V gene. The CDR3 loop spans 13 amino acids. Germline trimming cut 6 bases from V and 9 bases from J; bases unmatched to any gene: 11. CDR3 residues: CASILTKGAQAFF. CDR3 sequence (DNA): TGTGCCAGCATTTTGACTAAGGGGGCCCAAGCTTTCTTT.

This clone has a handful of counts. DNA for the CDR3: TGTGCCACCAGCAGAGATCCTGAGCGGGCCTACGAGCAGTACGTC. Translated, it gives CATSRDPERAYEQYV. The chain recombines TRBV15 with TRBJ2-7, with D possibly being TRBD2 (6 bases). Trimming removed 0 bases from V and 2 bases from J, with 11 bases in between. CDR3 length: 15 amino acids. The germline gives CDR1 LNHNV, CDR2 YYDKDF (reference sequence).

The chain couples TRBV6-8 to TRBJ1-2; D possibly corresponds to TRBD1 (5 bases). The germline gives CDR1 MNHGY, CDR2 SAAAGT. The CDR3 consists of 13 residues. Trimming took 6 bases from V and 8 from J, leaving 16 bases between them. CDR3 nucleotides: TGTGCCAGCAGCCCGGGACTTAATTGGGGCTACACCTTC. This sequence encodes CASSPGLNWGYTF.

This clone was picked up a small number of times. The genes are TRBV23-1 and TRBJ1-5; D is perhaps TRBD1 (5 bases). TRBV23-1 is an open reading frame, and its role is uncertain. V was trimmed by 6 bases and J by 6 bases, leaving 12 bases between them. The CDR3 consists of 13 residues. The CDR3 nucleotides are TGCGCCAGCAGCTTGGCCGGGGGTCAGCCCCAGCATTTT. It yields the protein CASSLAGGQPQHF.

The chain recombines TRBV5-1 with TRBJ1-2, with D unresolved. Germline lookup yields CDR1 SGHRS and CDR2 YFSETQ. The CDR3 has 15 residues. V was trimmed by 4 bases and J by 4 bases, leaving 17 bases between them. CDR3 in DNA: TGCGCCAGCAGCAGCGGGAACGCCGCGGCCTATGGCTACACCTTC. It is translated as CASSSGNAAAYGYTF. The full variable domain, with the rest looked up from reference TRBV5-1 and TRBJ1-2, is KAGVTQTPRYLIKTRGQQVTLSCSPISGHRSVSWYQQTPGQGLQFLFEYFSETQRNKGNFPGRFSGRQFSNSRSEMNVSTLELGDSALYLCASSSGNAAAYGYTFGSGTRLTVV.

This clone was counted a few times. The V gene is TRBV6-8, the J gene TRBJ1-2, with 10 bases lining up with TRBD1. The CDR3 runs 15 residues. CDR1 and CDR2 (germline): MNHGY, SAAAGT. The ends lost 6 bases at V and 3 bases at J; junction bases unmatched: 7. CDR3 sequence reads: CASRQTGGAYYGYTF. Here the CDR3 DNA reads TGTGCCAGCAGACAGACAGGGGGCGCTTACTATGGCTACACCTTC.

This clone appeared a few times. The chain uses TRBV19 and TRBJ1-1; D call uncertain. The germline gives CDR1 LNHDA, CDR2 SQIVND (reference sequence). This CDR3 comprises 13 residues. Trimming removed 1 base from V and 3 bases from J, with 6 bases in between. Written as DNA, the CDR3 is TGTGCCAGTAGTATAGGTAGGGACACTGAAGCTTTCTTT. Protein: CASSIGRDTEAFF.

The chain joins TRBV5-1 to TRBJ2-3; D remains ambiguous. The CDR3 runs to 14 residues. Trimming removed 1 base at V and 2 bases at J, with 8 bases between. Germline V lookup: CDR1 SGHRS, CDR2 YFSETQ. CDR3 nucleotides: TGCGCCAGCAGCTTGTCTGAGACCACAGATACGCAGTATTTT. Its protein is CASSLSETTDTQYF.

The J gene is TRBJ1-4, the V gene TRBV10-2; the D is unclear. V was pared by 1 base and J by 4 bases, with 10 bases between. Germline V gives CDR1 WSHSY, CDR2 SAAADI. CDR3 length: 15 amino acids. The CDR3: CASSEWAADNEKLFF. In DNA form, the CDR3 reads TGCGCCAGCAGTGAGTGGGCAGCAGATAATGAAAAACTGTTTTTT.

The chain links TRBV25-1 to TRBJ1-4; TRBD1 matches at 8 bases. From germline, CDR1 is MGHDK and CDR2 SYGVNS. The CDR3 has 14 amino acids. After removal of 6 bases from V and 7 bases from J, the junction contained 7 bases not matched to a gene. CDR3 amino acids: CASRLTGDIEKLFF. DNA of the CDR3: TGTGCCAGCAGATTGACAGGGGATATTGAAAAACTGTTTTTT.

V usage is TRBV12-5 and J usage is TRBJ2-3; D not certain. Deletions cut 0 bases from V and 6 bases from J, with 10 bases between. CDR3 length: 14 amino acids. CDR1 and CDR2 (germline): LGHNT, FRNRAP. The CDR3 sequence: CASGLVLSTDTQYF. CDR3 nucleotides: TGTGCTAGTGGTTTGGTCTTAAGTACTGATACGCAGTATTTT.

The J gene is TRBJ2-5, the V gene TRBV4-1; D is undetermined. V lost 3 bases, J lost 5 bases, and 10 bases lay in between. The CDR3 length is 13 residues. Germline V gives CDR1 MGHRA, CDR2 YSYEKL. Written as DNA, the CDR3 is TGCGCCAGCAGCCAGCCTGGCAGGGAGACCCAGTACTTC. Protein product: CASSQPGRETQYF.